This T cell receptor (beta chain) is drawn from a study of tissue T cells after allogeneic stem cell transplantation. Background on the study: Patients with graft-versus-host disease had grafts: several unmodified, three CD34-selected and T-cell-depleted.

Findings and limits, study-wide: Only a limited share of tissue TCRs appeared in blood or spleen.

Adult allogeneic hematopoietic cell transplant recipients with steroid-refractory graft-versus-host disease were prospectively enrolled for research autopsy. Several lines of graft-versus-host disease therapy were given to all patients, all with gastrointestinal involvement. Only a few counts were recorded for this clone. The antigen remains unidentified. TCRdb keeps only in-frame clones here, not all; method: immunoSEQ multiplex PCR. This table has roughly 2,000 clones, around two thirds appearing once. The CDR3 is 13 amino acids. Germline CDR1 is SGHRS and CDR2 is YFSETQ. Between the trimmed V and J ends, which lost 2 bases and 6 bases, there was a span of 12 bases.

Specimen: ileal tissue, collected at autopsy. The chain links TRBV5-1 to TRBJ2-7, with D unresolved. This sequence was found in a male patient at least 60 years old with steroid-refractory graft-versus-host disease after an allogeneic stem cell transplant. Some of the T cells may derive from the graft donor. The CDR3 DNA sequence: TGCGCCAGCAGCTTTCAGGACGCTAGCGAGCAGTACTTC. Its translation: CASSFQDASEQYF.